This T cell receptor beta chain was identified during a study of cytomegalovirus exposure and HLA in healthy donors. Background on the study: Early release data held around 80 million unique TCRs from HLA-typed donors.

General study results and limits: Later analysis suggested most CMV-associated TCR beta chains were HLA-restricted. An analysis done earlier found most TCR beta V segments productive about 90% or about 30% of the time.

A remark on this clone: Its cognate antigen is unknown.

PCR employed 60 Vbeta and 13 Jbeta primers. Repertoires were generated with immunoSEQ multiplex PCR, while TCRdb's copy carries only in-frame clones and drops some. The table records 90,000 to 95,000 clones, roughly four fifths of them present only once. Trimming stripped 8 bases from V and 2 bases from J, with 10 bases between. Germline V lookup: CDR1 MNHNY, CDR2 SVGAGI (reference sequence). The CDR3 is made up of 13 amino acids. The V call is TRBV6-6, the J call TRBJ1-3; D unresolved. Source material: PBMCs. The clonotype originates from a man aged 25-40 years in good health and CMV-seronegative. The CDR3 protein is CASLSSAGNTIYF. The CDR3 DNA follows: TGTGCCAGCTTGAGCTCTGCTGGAAACACCATATATTTT.